This T cell receptor beta chain was found in a study of control samples from healthy donors and cancer patients. The protocol was immunoSEQ multiplex PCR, while the TCRdb copy is restricted to in-frame clones and leaves out a portion. The sample lists some 74,000 clones, about 94% seen once, with over 2.5% in the top ten. This CDR3 is 16 amino acids long. The germline CDR1 and CDR2 sequences are SNHLY and FYNNEI. The trim removed 4 bases at V and 6 bases at J, leaving 10 bases unmatched. The chain employs TRBV2 and TRBJ1-2; 11 positions match TRBD1. This receptor was taken from a woman aged 25 to 39 in good health. Sequencing was performed on blood. The CDR3 nucleotides are TGTGCCAGCAGTGTCCCGGGACAGGGGGTCGTTGATGGCTACACCTTC. This gives the protein CASSVPGQGVVDGYTF.